Presented here are 11 T cell receptor beta chains from one specimen sequenced in a study of identical twins. TCRdb passed the 5' RACE reads through MiXCR, listing each CDR3 protein once. In the table there are around 1.7 million distinct CDR3 sequences, roughly a third of which are singletons. The sequencing input was cord blood. The source of these receptors is a newborn girl in good health.

The chain employs TRBV29-1 and TRBJ1-2, with a weak D call TRBD1 (5 bases). From germline, CDR1 is SQVTM and CDR2 ANQGSEA. Trimming shortened V by 7 bases and J by 4 bases, and 10 bases separated the two germline ends. The CDR3 contains 11 residues. The CDR3 here is CSGGTAYGYTF. CDR3 DNA: TGCAGCGGAGGGACGGCCTATGGCTACACCTTC.

This clonotype was seen a single time. This chain joins TRBV11-2 and TRBJ1-3; 9 bases are a match to TRBD1. Per germline, CDR1 SGHAT and CDR2 FQNNGV. The CDR3 is 16 residues long. J was trimmed by 1 base and V by 3 bases; bases with no gene match: 4. The CDR3: CASSFRDRVSGNTIYF. CDR3 nucleotides: TGTGCCAGCAGCTTTCGGGACAGGGTATCTGGAAACACCATATATTTT.

This clonotype was detected a few times. This sequence joins TRBV28 and TRBJ2-1; 7 nucleotides agree with TRBD1. Judging by the DNA end, TRBJ2-7 fits better; the J call may be wrong. The CDR3 length is 14 residues. CDR1 and CDR2 from the germline V gene are MDHEN and SYDVKM. The CDR3, as DNA: TGTGCCAGCAGTTACCCGGGACAGAACAATGAGCAGTACTTC. It encodes CASSYPGQNNEQYF.

The rearrangement links TRBV10-3 to TRBJ2-3, with a possible D match to TRBD2 (7 bases). CDR1 and CDR2 (germline): ENHRY, SYGVKD. The CDR3 is 12 residues long. V was shortened by 11 bases and J by 5 bases, with 14 bases between the two germline ends. Here the CDR3 DNA reads TGTGCCGGCCGGGGGGCCGGAGATACGCAGTATTTT. Encoded protein: CAGRGAGDTQYF.

This clonotype was counted once. The chain employs TRBV4-1 and TRBJ2-1; 14 nucleotides match TRBD2. Looked up from germline, CDR1 is MGHRA and CDR2 is YSYEKL. There are 16 residues in the CDR3. V shed 0 bases, J shed 12 bases, and the junction held 7 bases outside the gene matches. In nucleotides, the CDR3 is TGCGCCAGCAGCCAAGATCAGACTAGCGGGAGGGTGGTGCAGTTCTTC. Protein product: CASSQDQTSGRVVQFF.

CDR3 nucleotide sequence: TGTGCCACCTCCCGGAACACTGAAGCTTTCTTT. Protein: CATSRNTEAFF. The rearrangement links TRBV28 to TRBJ1-1; D is ambiguous. The CDR3 runs 11 residues. The V and J ends lost 10 bases and 1 base respectively, with 7 bases between them. CDR1 and CDR2 (germline): MDHEN, SYDVKM.

The chain is built from TRBV12-5 and TRBJ1-1; no definite D call. The germline V gene encodes CDR1 LGHNT and CDR2 FRNRAP. Trimming took off 5 bases at V and 3 bases at J, with 16 bases between the two ends. The CDR3 has 15 residues. The CDR3 is CASGDGTGGHTEAFF. The CDR3 DNA follows: TGTGCTAGTGGTGATGGTACGGGCGGTCACACTGAAGCTTTCTTT.

V gene TRBV9 combines with J gene TRBJ2-7; possible D gene TRBD2, 6 bases. Germline V lookup: CDR1 SGDLS, CDR2 YYNGEE. The CDR3 extends over 15 amino acids. Trimming shortened V by 3 bases and J by 5 bases, and 18 bases separated the two germline ends. CDR3 amino acids: CASSASMSGPHEQYF. As DNA, the CDR3 is TGTGCCAGCAGCGCGTCAATGAGCGGGCCCCACGAGCAGTACTTC.

The V gene is TRBV5-1, the J gene TRBJ1-6; no reliable D call. Trimming removed 3 bases from V and 10 bases from J, with 11 bases in between. This CDR3 region has 13 residues. CDR1 and CDR2 from the germline V gene are SGHRS and YFSETQ. The CDR3 loop reads CASSSEAESPLHF. The DNA of the CDR3 is TGCGCCAGCAGCTCGGAGGCGGAATCACCCCTCCACTTT.

V usage is TRBV7-2 and J usage is TRBJ2-3; maybe TRBD2 (5 bases). Trimming cost V 0 bases and J 8 bases, with 18 bases left between them. Germline lookup yields CDR1 SGHTA and CDR2 FQGNSA. The CDR3 is made up of 16 amino acids. The CDR3 DNA follows: TGTGCCAGCAGCTTAGCGGGGTCGGGAAGTAGAGTTACGCAGTATTTT. Its protein product is CASSLAGSGSRVTQYF.

This clonotype was seen more than once but under ten times. V gene TRBV4-2 combines with J gene TRBJ2-1, with D perhaps being TRBD1 or TRBD2 (5 bases each). The CDR3 runs to 14 residues. Trimming removed 0 bases at V and 8 bases at J, with 11 bases between. The germline V gene encodes CDR1 LGHNA and CDR2 YNFKEQ. CDR3: CASSQDARGDEQFF. The DNA for the CDR3 is TGTGCCAGCAGCCAAGATGCCCGAGGGGATGAGCAGTTCTTC.